The rows below give T cell receptor beta chains drawn from one sample of a study of T cells after yellow fever vaccination. TCRdb reanalysed the 5' RACE reads using MiXCR and keeps one entry per CDR3 protein. This table holds approximately 610,000 distinct CDR3 sequences, 17% found once. The sequencing used PBMCs, collected less than 6 days after the first yellow fever vaccination. The receptors come from a man aged 18 to 30 who received the YFV17D yellow fever vaccine. Each CDR3 is given with its conserved first and last residue. The order of the fields is clone size, J gene, V gene, D gene, CDR3 DNA, CDR3 protein. The D gene is left open where the match is weak. Clone size is shown for a subset of rows, as once, few, many or a class of expanded clone.

clone size: few
J gene: TRBJ1-1
V gene: TRBV25-1
D gene: TRBD1
CDR3 DNA: TGTGCCAGCAGTGATCCCCGGGACAGGGCGGGAGGCACTGAAGCTTTCTTT
CDR3 protein: CASSDPRDRAGGTEAFF

clone size: few
J gene: TRBJ1-5
V gene: TRBV2
D gene: .
CDR3 DNA: TGTGCCAGCAGTTCAGGGCTGGGCAATCAGCCCCAGCATTTT
CDR3 protein: CASSSGLGNQPQHF

clone size: few
J gene: TRBJ1-4
V gene: TRBV9
D gene: TRBD1
CDR3 DNA: TGTGCCAGCAGCGTAGATGGGACAGGATCCGAAAAACTGTTTTTT
CDR3 protein: CASSVDGTGSEKLFF

clone size: few
J gene: TRBJ1-1
V gene: TRBV20-1
D gene: TRBD1
CDR3 DNA: TGCAGTGCTAGATCCGACAGGGATGGAGCTTTCTTT
CDR3 protein: CSARSDRDGAFF

clone size: few
J gene: TRBJ2-3
V gene: TRBV29-1
D gene: .
CDR3 DNA: TGCAGCCCTAGGCTTAGCACAGATACGCAGTATTTT
CDR3 protein: CSPRLSTDTQYF

clone size: .
J gene: TRBJ1-6
V gene: TRBV20-1
D gene: .
CDR3 DNA: TGCAGTGCTACCGGGATGGGAGATCCACCCCTCCACTTT
CDR3 protein: CSATGMGDPPLHF

clone size: many
J gene: TRBJ2-2
V gene: TRBV5-1
D gene: .
CDR3 DNA: TGCGCCAGCAGCCCGGGTTCGAACACCGGGGAGCTGTTTTTT
CDR3 protein: CASSPGSNTGELFF

clone size: .
J gene: TRBJ1-1
V gene: TRBV5-1
D gene: TRBD1
CDR3 DNA: TGCGCCAGCAGCTTCCGTGACAGGGGTATCCGGAACACTGAAGCTTTCTTT
CDR3 protein: CASSFRDRGIRNTEAFF

clone size: .
J gene: TRBJ2-7
V gene: TRBV30
D gene: .
CDR3 DNA: TGTGCCTGGAGTAGCAGCGGCCAGGGCTACGAGCAGTACTTC
CDR3 protein: CAWSSSGQGYEQYF

clone size: .
J gene: TRBJ1-5
V gene: TRBV18
D gene: .
CDR3 DNA: TGTGCCAGCTCCCTCCGTCCGCCGGAATTCTATAGCAATCAGCCCCAGCATTTT
CDR3 protein: CASSLRPPEFYSNQPQHF

clone size: few
J gene: TRBJ1-2
V gene: TRBV20-1
D gene: .
CDR3 DNA: TGCAGTGCTAGAGACGCTCGGGACATTGGCTATGGCTACACCTTC
CDR3 protein: CSARDARDIGYGYTF

clone size: few
J gene: TRBJ2-1
V gene: TRBV7-9
D gene: .
CDR3 DNA: TGTGCCAGCAGCAATTCCCGGGACAATGAGCAGTTCTTC
CDR3 protein: CASSNSRDNEQFF

clone size: few
J gene: TRBJ1-2
V gene: TRBV28
D gene: TRBD1
CDR3 DNA: TGTGCCAGCCTTCGGACAGGGAAACTTAACTATGGCTACACCTTC
CDR3 protein: CASLRTGKLNYGYTF

clone size: .
J gene: TRBJ1-4
V gene: TRBV30
D gene: .
CDR3 DNA: TGTGCCTGGAGTGTACCAAGGGGTAATGAAAAACTGTTTTTT
CDR3 protein: CAWSVPRGNEKLFF

clone size: few
J gene: TRBJ2-5
V gene: TRBV4-1
D gene: TRBD2
CDR3 DNA: TGCGCCAGCAGCCAAGACGGTCGGGGGGGGCAGACCCAGTACTTC
CDR3 protein: CASSQDGRGGQTQYF

clone size: .
J gene: TRBJ1-4
V gene: TRBV6-1
D gene: .
CDR3 DNA: TGTGCCAGCACCTCGGAGGAGGCTAATGAAAAACTGTTTTTT
CDR3 protein: CASTSEEANEKLFF

clone size: few
J gene: TRBJ2-2
V gene: TRBV6-2/TRBV6-3
D gene: .
CDR3 DNA: TGTGCCAGCCAACCGCGACAGAACACCGGGGAGCTGTTTTTT
CDR3 protein: CASQPRQNTGELFF

clone size: few
J gene: TRBJ1-1
V gene: TRBV4-1
D gene: .
CDR3 DNA: TGCGCCAGCAGCCCGGGAGTGAGGAACACTGAAGCTTTCTTT
CDR3 protein: CASSPGVRNTEAFF

clone size: .
J gene: TRBJ1-5
V gene: TRBV19
D gene: .
CDR3 DNA: TGTGCCAGTAGTATAGGGGGACCGGGCAATCAGCCCCAGCATTTT
CDR3 protein: CASSIGGPGNQPQHF

clone size: .
J gene: TRBJ1-2
V gene: TRBV25-1
D gene: .
CDR3 DNA: TGTGCCAGCAGTGAATCACAGGGAGAAGTTTCTGGCTACACCTTC
CDR3 protein: CASSESQGEVSGYTF

clone size: many
J gene: TRBJ1-1
V gene: TRBV11-2
D gene: .
CDR3 DNA: TGTGCCAGCAGCTCCCCGGCAGGGTCGCCTGAAGCTTTCTTT
CDR3 protein: CASSSPAGSPEAFF

clone size: .
J gene: TRBJ1-1
V gene: TRBV5-4
D gene: .
CDR3 DNA: TGTGCCAGCAGCTTGGCCCTGGTGAACACTGAAGCTTTCTTT
CDR3 protein: CASSLALVNTEAFF

clone size: few
J gene: TRBJ2-7
V gene: TRBV5-1
D gene: TRBD1
CDR3 DNA: TGCGCCAGCGGAGATCCAGGGGGAGCAACCTACGAGCAGTACTTC
CDR3 protein: CASGDPGGATYEQYF

clone size: few
J gene: TRBJ2-5
V gene: TRBV7-9
D gene: .
CDR3 DNA: TGTGCCAGCAGCTTAGCGCTCCGGGGGCTGGAGACCCAGTACTTC
CDR3 protein: CASSLALRGLETQYF

clone size: few
J gene: TRBJ2-5
V gene: TRBV6-2/TRBV6-3
D gene: .
CDR3 DNA: TGTGCCAGCAGTAGGTGGGGGCCAGGGCAAGAGACCCAGTACTTC
CDR3 protein: CASSRWGPGQETQYF

clone size: many
J gene: TRBJ2-3
V gene: TRBV5-1
D gene: .
CDR3 DNA: TGCGCCAGCAGCTTCCGGCAGCACTCTAGCACAGATACGCAGTATTTT
CDR3 protein: CASSFRQHSSTDTQYF

clone size: .
J gene: TRBJ2-3
V gene: TRBV7-3
D gene: TRBD2
CDR3 DNA: TGTGCCAGCAGCTTAGGTCTAGCGGGGGGCACCACAGATACGCAGTATTTT
CDR3 protein: CASSLGLAGGTTDTQYF

clone size: .
J gene: TRBJ1-1
V gene: TRBV5-1
D gene: .
CDR3 DNA: TGCGCCAGCAGCTTGCTACTGTCAGAGAACACTGAAGCTTTCTTT
CDR3 protein: CASSLLLSENTEAFF

clone size: .
J gene: TRBJ2-5
V gene: TRBV4-3
D gene: .
CDR3 DNA: TGCGCCAGCAGCCAAAGCAGGGCCGAAGAGACCCAGTACTTC
CDR3 protein: CASSQSRAEETQYF

clone size: .
J gene: TRBJ2-5
V gene: TRBV12-3/TRBV12-4
D gene: .
CDR3 DNA: TGTGCCAGTACCGGGACGCGCGAGACCCAGTACTTC
CDR3 protein: CASTGTRETQYF

clone size: .
J gene: TRBJ1-2
V gene: TRBV28
D gene: TRBD1
CDR3 DNA: TGTGCCAGCAGGCCCACCGACAGGGCACCCAACTTCCCCTATGGCTACACCTTC
CDR3 protein: CASRPTDRAPNFPYGYTF

clone size: few
J gene: TRBJ1-1
V gene: TRBV12-3/TRBV12-4
D gene: .
CDR3 DNA: TGTGCCAGCAGTTTAGGGTCGGGGAGAAGCACTGAAGCTTTCTTT
CDR3 protein: CASSLGSGRSTEAFF

clone size: few
J gene: TRBJ1-1
V gene: TRBV28
D gene: .
CDR3 DNA: TGTGCCAGCAGTTTAACCAGAAAGGGTGAAGCTTTCTTT
CDR3 protein: CASSLTRKGEAFF

clone size: .
J gene: TRBJ2-3
V gene: TRBV9
D gene: .
CDR3 DNA: TGTGCCAGCAGCGGCTCGGGGGCGGATACGCAGTATTTT
CDR3 protein: CASSGSGADTQYF

clone size: .
J gene: TRBJ1-2
V gene: TRBV3-1
D gene: TRBD1
CDR3 DNA: TGTGCCAGCAGCCAAATGGGACAGGGGTCCGGCTATGGCTACACCTTC
CDR3 protein: CASSQMGQGSGYGYTF

clone size: .
J gene: TRBJ2-7
V gene: TRBV19
D gene: .
CDR3 DNA: TGTGCCAGTAGTAAATTACCCGCCGCCTACGAGCAGTACTTC
CDR3 protein: CASSKLPAAYEQYF

clone size: few
J gene: TRBJ2-1
V gene: TRBV24-1
D gene: .
CDR3 DNA: TGTGCCACCAGTAACGAGCGGAACAATGAGCAGTTCTTC
CDR3 protein: CATSNERNNEQFF